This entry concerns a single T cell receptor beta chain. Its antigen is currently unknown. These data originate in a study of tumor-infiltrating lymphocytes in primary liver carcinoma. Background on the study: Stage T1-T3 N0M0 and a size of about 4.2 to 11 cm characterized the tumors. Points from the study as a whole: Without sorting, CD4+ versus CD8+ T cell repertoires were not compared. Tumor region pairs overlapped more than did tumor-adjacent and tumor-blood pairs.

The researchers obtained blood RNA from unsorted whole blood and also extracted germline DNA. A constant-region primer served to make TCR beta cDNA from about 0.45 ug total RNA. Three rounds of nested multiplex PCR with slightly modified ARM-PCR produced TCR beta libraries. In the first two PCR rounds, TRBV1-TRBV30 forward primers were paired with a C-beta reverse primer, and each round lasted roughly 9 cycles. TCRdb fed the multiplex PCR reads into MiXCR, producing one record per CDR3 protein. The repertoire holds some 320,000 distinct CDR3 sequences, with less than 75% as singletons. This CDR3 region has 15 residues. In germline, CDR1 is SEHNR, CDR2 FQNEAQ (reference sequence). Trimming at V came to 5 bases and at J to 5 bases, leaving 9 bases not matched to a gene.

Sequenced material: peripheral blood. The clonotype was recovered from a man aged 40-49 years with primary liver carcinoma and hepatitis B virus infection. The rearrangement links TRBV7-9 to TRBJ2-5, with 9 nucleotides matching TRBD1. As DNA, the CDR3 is TGTGCCAGCAGCCGAAGGACAGGGGATCGTGAGACCCAGTACTTC. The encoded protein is CASSRRTGDRETQYF. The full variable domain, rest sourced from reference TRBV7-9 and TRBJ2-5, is DTGVSQNPRHKITKRGQNVTFRCDPISEHNRLYWYRQTLGQGPEFLTYFQNEAQLEKSRLLSDRFSAERPKGSFSTLEIQRTEQGDSAMYLCASSRRTGDRETQYFGPGTRLLVL.